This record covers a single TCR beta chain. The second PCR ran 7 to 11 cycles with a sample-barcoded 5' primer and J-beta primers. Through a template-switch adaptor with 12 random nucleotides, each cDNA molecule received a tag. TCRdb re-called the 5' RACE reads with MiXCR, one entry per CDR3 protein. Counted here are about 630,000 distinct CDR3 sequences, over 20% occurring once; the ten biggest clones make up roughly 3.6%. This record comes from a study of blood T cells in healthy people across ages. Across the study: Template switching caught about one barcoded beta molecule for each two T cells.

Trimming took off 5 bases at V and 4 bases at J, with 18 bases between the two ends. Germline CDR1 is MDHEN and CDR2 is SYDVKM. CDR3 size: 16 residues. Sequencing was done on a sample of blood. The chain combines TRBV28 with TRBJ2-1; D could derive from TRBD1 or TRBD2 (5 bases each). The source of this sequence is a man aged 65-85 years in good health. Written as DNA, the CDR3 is TGTGCCAGCAGTCCAGCCTCAGGGAGAGTGTACAATGAGCAGTTCTTC. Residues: CASSPASGRVYNEQFF.